These 18 T cell receptor beta chains came from one sample sequenced in a study of breast tumors, draining lymph nodes, adjacent tissues. Using its own MiXCR run on the multiplex PCR reads, TCRdb lists one record per CDR3 protein. Seen here are approximately 17,000 distinct CDR3 sequences, 45% observed once, and the top ten hold roughly 15%. Sequenced: tumor-adjacent breast tissue. The origin of the receptors is a female donor with breast cancer. Some clones in this sample may be carry-over from other donors' samples.

As regards this clonotype: A much bigger clone sits one base away, suggesting this may be a read error. The chain employs TRBV20-1 and TRBJ2-1, with 11 bases lining up with TRBD2. CDR3 length: 14 residues. Per germline, CDR1 DFQATT and CDR2 SNEGSKA (reference sequence). Trimming removed 6 bases from V and 9 bases from J; junction bases left unmatched: 10. CDR3 protein: CSATSGGAWTEQFF. The CDR3, as DNA: TGCAGTGCAACTAGCGGGGGAGCTTGGACTGAGCAGTTCTTC.

This clonotype is categorized as medium-sized. This chain connects TRBV29-1 to TRBJ1-3, with a tentative D call TRBD1 (5 bases). Trimming pared 5 bases from V and 4 bases from J, leaving 9 bases between. Germline V gives CDR1 SQVTM, CDR2 ANQGSEA. The CDR3 is 12 residues long. CDR3: CSVRGLGNTIYF. The CDR3 region has the DNA TGCAGCGTTCGGGGGTTAGGAAACACCATATATTTT.

This clonotype appeared many times. This may stem from a read error, because a much larger clone lies one nucleotide away. The chain couples TRBV12-3 or TRBV12-4 to TRBJ2-7, with D maybe TRBD1 (6 bases). V lost 6 bases to trimming and J lost 6 bases, with 12 bases between them. The CDR3 runs 12 residues. The DNA of the CDR3 is TGTGCCAGCAGCCACCAGGGGCTCGAGCAGTACTTC. It specifies CASSHQGLEQYF.

This rearrangement joins TRBV3-1 to TRBJ1-1; D unresolved. Trimming stripped 3 bases from V and 11 bases from J, with 10 bases between. There are 11 residues in the CDR3. Germline CDR1 reads LGHDT; CDR2 reads YNNKEL (reference sequence). The CDR3 is CASSHKAGAFF. CDR3 bases: TGTGCCAGCAGCCACAAGGCCGGGGCTTTCTTT.

The rearrangement links TRBV2 to TRBJ1-2, with 8 bases fitting TRBD1. Germline-derived CDR1 and CDR2 are SNHLY and FYNNEI. This CDR3 is 13 amino acids long. After removal of 3 bases from V and 4 bases from J, the junction contained 1 base not matched to a gene. The CDR3 spells CASSETGAYGYTF. The CDR3 region has the DNA TGTGCCAGCAGTGAGACAGGGGCCTATGGCTACACCTTC.

This chain links TRBV5-1 with TRBJ2-7; TRBD2 matches 10 bases. In germline, CDR1 is SGHRS, CDR2 YFSETQ. The CDR3 contains 13 residues. The junction had 4 bases not matched to a gene; V was cut back by 5 bases and J by 5 bases. The CDR3 DNA is TGCGCCAGCAGTGTAGCGGGAGGTGACGAGCAGTACTTC. Translation gives CASSVAGGDEQYF. The full variable domain, its missing parts supplied by reference TRBV5-1 and TRBJ2-7, is KAGVTQTPRYLIKTRGQQVTLSCSPISGHRSVSWYQQTPGQGLQFLFEYFSETQRNKGNFPGRFSGRQFSNSRSEMNVSTLELGDSALYLCASSVAGGDEQYFGPGTRLTVT.

This clonotype was detected many times. The J gene is TRBJ1-2, the V gene TRBV5-8; TRBD1 might be the D (5 bases). Per germline, CDR1 SGHTS and CDR2 YDEGEE. V gave up 2 bases and J gave up 6 bases, with 8 bases separating them. This CDR3 spans 12 amino acids. The CDR3 DNA follows: TGTGCCAGCAGCTTATCAGGGAATGGCTACACCTTC. Amino acid sequence: CASSLSGNGYTF. The variable domain in full, completed from reference TRBV5-8 and TRBJ1-2, reads EAGVTQSPTHLIKTRGQQATLRCSPISGHTSVYWYQQALGLGLQFLLWYDEGEERNRGNFPPRFSGRQFPNYSSELNVNALELEDSALYLCASSLSGNGYTFGSGTRLTVV.

The chain employs TRBV9 and TRBJ2-3; D might be TRBD1 (6 bases). V lost 0 bases and J lost 4, with 9 bases in between. Per germline, CDR1 SGDLS and CDR2 YYNGEE. The CDR3 covers 14 residues. The CDR3 DNA reads TGTGCCAGCAGCGTAGAGGACAGTGCAGATACGCAGTATTTT. Translating it yields CASSVEDSADTQYF.

There are many counts of this clonotype. The chain carries TRBV29-1 and TRBJ2-1, with D possibly matching TRBD2 (5 bases). The CDR3 totals 13 residues. Germline V CDR1 and CDR2: SQVTM, ANQGSEA. Trimming pared 5 bases from V and 4 bases from J, leaving 12 bases between. The CDR3 spells CSVSRGLYNEQFF. Here the CDR3 DNA reads TGCAGCGTTTCGAGAGGACTGTACAATGAGCAGTTCTTC.

This clonotype is medium-sized in the sample. The chain has TRBV5-8 and TRBJ2-7; no definite D call. This CDR3 has 14 residues. The V and J ends lost 4 bases and 3 bases respectively, with 14 bases between them. Germline V lookup: CDR1 SGHTS, CDR2 YDEGEE. The DNA for the CDR3 is TGTGCCAGCAGCACACCCGACAACTACTACGAGCAGTACTTC. Translating gives CASSTPDNYYEQYF.

The table lists this clonotype with many counts. The chain joins TRBV27 to TRBJ1-5; D is ambiguous. CDR1 MNHEY and CDR2 SMNVEV come from the germline V gene (reference sequence). The CDR3 totals 15 residues. V was trimmed by 5 bases and J by 4 bases, leaving 15 bases between them. The CDR3 here is CASSIIYPLNQPQHF. The DNA of the CDR3 is TGTGCCAGCAGTATTATCTACCCCTTAAATCAGCCCCAGCATTTT.

This clonotype is medium-sized. This sequence joins TRBV7-3 and TRBJ2-3, with 8 bases matching TRBD2. V lost 3 bases, J lost 1 base, and 0 bases stayed unmatched. Germline-derived CDR1 and CDR2 are SGHTA and FQGTGA. This CDR3 region has 14 residues. CDR3 sequence (DNA): TGTGCCAGCAGCTTTAGCGGGGGCACAGATACGCAGTATTTT. Protein sequence: CASSFSGGTDTQYF.

This clonotype is judged medium-sized. This chain joins TRBV20-1 and TRBJ2-3, with 8 nucleotides matching TRBD2. This CDR3 spans 13 amino acids. The germline CDR1 and CDR2 sequences are DFQATT and SNEGSKA (reference sequence). Trimming at V came to 5 bases and at J to 1 base, leaving 2 bases not matched to a gene. This chain's CDR3 is CSAELAGTDTQYF. The DNA for the CDR3 is TGCAGTGCTGAACTAGCGGGCACAGATACGCAGTATTTT.

This clonotype was seen just once. The V and J genes are TRBV7-2 and TRBJ1-4; the D is unclear. CDR1 is SGHTA and CDR2 is FQGNSA in the germline V gene. Trimming took 2 bases from V and 5 from J, leaving 9 bases between them. The CDR3 covers 14 residues. The CDR3 spells CASSLKTGNEKLFF. As DNA, the CDR3 is TGTGCCAGCAGCTTAAAGACGGGGAATGAAAAACTGTTTTTT.

This clonotype occurred many times. V usage is TRBV3-1 and J usage is TRBJ1-2; no definite D call. V lost 4 bases and J lost 0, with 6 bases in between. The CDR3 runs 13 residues. Germline CDR1 reads LGHDT; CDR2 reads YNNKEL (reference sequence). DNA for the CDR3: TGTGCCAGCAGCCGGAAGGCTAACTATGGCTACACCTTC. Protein sequence: CASSRKANYGYTF.

The chain carries TRBV20-1 and TRBJ2-3; 10 positions agree with TRBD2. The CDR3 totals 20 residues. Germline V gives CDR1 DFQATT, CDR2 SNEGSKA (reference sequence). With V trimmed by 0 bases and J by 9 bases, 24 bases remained unmatched. The CDR3 protein is CSARDPLEREGPLSGETQYF. The CDR3 DNA reads TGCAGTGCTAGAGACCCCCTGGAGCGGGAGGGGCCCCTTAGCGGTGAAACGCAGTATTTT.

V gene TRBV5-1 combines with J gene TRBJ2-7; either TRBD1 or TRBD2 may supply D (5 bases each). This CDR3 spans 13 amino acids. In germline, CDR1 is SGHRS, CDR2 YFSETQ. The germline V and J ends were trimmed by 1 base and 6 bases, with 11 bases remaining between them. CDR3 region: CASSLIAGSEQYV. In DNA form, the CDR3 reads TGCGCCAGCAGCTTGATTGCAGGGAGCGAGCAGTACGTC.

This clonotype came up many times. A read error may be the cause here, since a much bigger clone is one base away. This chain connects TRBV5-4 to TRBJ2-7, with a possible D match to TRBD2 (5 bases). The CDR3 is made up of 13 amino acids. The V end was cut by 4 bases, the J end by 2 bases, with 10 bases between. The germline V gene has CDR1 SGHNT and CDR2 YYREEE (reference sequence). CDR3 DNA: TGTGCCAGCAGCCGGGGTCTTGCCTACGAGCAGTACTTC. This translates into CASSRGLAYEQYF.